The text below deals with one T cell receptor beta chain. This sample is drawn from a study of blood T cell repertoires in COVID-19. TCRdb keeps only in-frame clones here, not all; method: immunoSEQ multiplex PCR. The repertoire includes approximately 100,000 clones, 69% of them detected once, and approximately 6.2% sits in the top ten. V gave up 7 bases and J gave up 6 bases, with 13 bases separating them. CDR3 length: 13 amino acids. Germline lookup yields CDR1 SEHNR and CDR2 FQNEAQ (reference sequence). This clonotype originated in a man older than 75 with acute or convalescent COVID-19. The sequencing input was peripheral blood. V and J are TRBV7-9 and TRBJ2-1; D not certain. DNA of the CDR3: TGTGCCAGCACCTCAGGCCAGAGCAATGAGCAGTTCTTC. Protein sequence: CASTSGQSNEQFF. Variable domain in full (rest from reference TRBV7-9 and TRBJ2-1): DTGVSQNPRHKITKRGQNVTFRCDPISEHNRLYWYRQTLGQGPEFLTYFQNEAQLEKSRLLSDRFSAERPKGSFSTLEIQRTEQGDSAMYLCASTSGQSNEQFFGPGTRLTVL.